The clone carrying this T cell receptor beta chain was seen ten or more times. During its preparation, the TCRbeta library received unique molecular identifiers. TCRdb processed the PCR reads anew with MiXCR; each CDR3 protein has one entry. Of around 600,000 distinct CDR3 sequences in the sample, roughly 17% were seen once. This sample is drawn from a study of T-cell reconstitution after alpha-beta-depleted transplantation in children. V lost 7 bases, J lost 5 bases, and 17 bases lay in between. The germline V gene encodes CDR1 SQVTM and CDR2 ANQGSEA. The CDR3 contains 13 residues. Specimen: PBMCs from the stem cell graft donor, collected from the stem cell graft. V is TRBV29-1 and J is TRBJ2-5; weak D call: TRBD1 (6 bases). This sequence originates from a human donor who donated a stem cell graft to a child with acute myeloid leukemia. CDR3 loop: CSATAGVVETQYF. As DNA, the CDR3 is TGCAGCGCTACGGCAGGGGTTGTTGAGACCCAGTACTTC.